The 27 T cell receptor beta chains given below trace back to one sample, sequenced in a study of T cells after yellow fever vaccination. From the 5' RACE reads, TCRdb called clonotypes with MiXCR, one entry per CDR3 protein. The table includes 300,000 to 450,000 distinct CDR3 sequences, under 7.5% detected once. Sequenced material: PBMCs, taken 5 days after the yellow fever booster vaccination. These TCRs come from a young man who received the YFV17D yellow fever vaccine.

This clonotype was recorded many times. The chain couples TRBV20-1 to TRBJ2-7; D not certain. The germline CDR1 and CDR2 sequences are DFQATT and SNEGSKA (reference sequence). The V end was cut by 0 bases, the J end by 4 bases, with 16 bases between. The CDR3 is 15 residues long. The chain's CDR3 is CSARDEARPLYEQYF. The CDR3 DNA reads TGCAGTGCTAGAGATGAGGCTAGACCCCTGTACGAGCAGTACTTC.

This clonotype was counted at least ten times. The chain combines TRBV5-1 with TRBJ2-5, with D hard to call. The CDR3 contains 15 residues. Per the germline V gene, CDR1 is SGHRS and CDR2 is YFSETQ. V lost 3 bases, J lost 2 bases, and 14 bases lay in between. This CDR3 is CASSSAGVLQETQYF. The CDR3 bases are TGCGCCAGCAGCTCGGCCGGAGTATTACAAGAGACCCAGTACTTC.

This clonotype was counted a few times. The chain has TRBV24-1 and TRBJ2-5, with D unresolved. Germline CDR1 and CDR2: KGHDR and SFDVKD. Trimming pared 6 bases from V and 3 bases from J, leaving 16 bases between. This CDR3 region has 15 residues. The CDR3 loop is CATSFSGPGEETQYF. Written as DNA, the CDR3 is TGTGCCACCAGTTTTTCCGGACCTGGAGAAGAGACCCAGTACTTC.

This clonotype was picked up a small number of times. The rearrangement links TRBV9 to TRBJ2-2; D is ambiguous. V was trimmed by 1 base and J by 1 base, leaving 5 bases between them. The CDR3 has 14 residues. CDR1 is SGDLS, CDR2 YYNGEE, per germline. CDR3 protein: CASSVTRNTGELFF. CDR3 sequence (DNA): TGTGCCAGCAGCGTAACTCGGAACACCGGGGAGCTGTTTTTT.

This clonotype was recorded many times. V and J are TRBV15 and TRBJ2-7, with D unresolved. Germline-derived CDR1 and CDR2 are LNHNV and YYDKDF (reference sequence). This CDR3 has 15 residues. Deletions cut 0 bases from V and 0 bases from J, with 9 bases between. The CDR3 nucleotides are TGTGCCACCAGCAGAGATATTACCTACTCCTACGAGCAGTACTTC. Its translation: CATSRDITYSYEQYF.

This clonotype has a count of ten or more. In nucleotides, the CDR3 is TGCAGTGGAGGGGGGTCTAGGCCGTACCAAGAGACCCAGTACTTC. Amino acids: CSGGGSRPYQETQYF. V gene TRBV20-1 combines with J gene TRBJ2-5, with D perhaps matching TRBD1 or TRBD2 (6 bases each). In germline, CDR1 is DFQATT, CDR2 SNEGSKA (reference sequence). Trimming shortened V by 7 bases and J by 0 bases, and 18 bases separated the two germline ends. The CDR3 spans 15 residues.

This clonotype was recorded at least ten times. The chain recombines TRBV30 with TRBJ1-5; D perhaps matches TRBD1 (6 bases). The ends were cut back, 2 bases at V and 7 bases at J, with 18 bases in the middle. Germline lookup yields CDR1 GTSNPN and CDR2 SVGIG (reference sequence). This CDR3 region has 15 residues. CDR3 region: CAWSLGGQTGQPQHF. CDR3 DNA: TGTGCCTGGAGTCTAGGTGGACAGACGGGGCAGCCCCAGCATTTT.

The rearrangement uses TRBV20-1 and TRBJ2-7, with a possible D match to TRBD2 (5 bases). The CDR3 sequence is 14 residues long. Per the germline V gene, CDR1 is DFQATT and CDR2 is SNEGSKA (reference sequence). V lost 2 bases and J 4 bases, leaving 15 bases between the germline ends. The CDR3 DNA follows: TGCAGTGCTAGACCCGTGGGAGTTTTGTACGAGCAGTACTTC. Translated: CSARPVGVLYEQYF.

V is TRBV9 and J is TRBJ2-2, with 7 nucleotides matching TRBD2. The CDR3 totals 16 residues. V shed 4 bases, J shed 4 bases, and the junction held 10 bases outside the gene matches. Germline CDR1 reads SGDLS; CDR2 reads YYNGEE. The CDR3 region is CASSFSGRQSTGELFF. The CDR3 region has the DNA TGTGCCAGCAGCTTTAGCGGGCGCCAGAGCACCGGGGAGCTGTTTTTT. The variable domain in full, with the rest retrieved from reference TRBV9 and TRBJ2-2, is DSGVTQTPKHLITATGQRVTLRCSPRSGDLSVYWYQQSLDQGLQFLIQYYNGEERAKGNILERFSAQQFPDLHSELNLSSLELGDSALYFCASSFSGRQSTGELFFGEGSRLTVL.

At least ten counts were recorded for this clonotype. This chain connects TRBV3-1 to TRBJ1-4; no firm D call. The V end lost 4 bases, the J end lost 8 bases, and 14 bases lay between the germline ends. Germline CDR1 LGHDT, CDR2 YNNKEL (reference sequence). The CDR3 covers 14 residues. The CDR3 DNA reads as TGTGCCAGCAGCCCCATTGAAGGGAGGGAAAAACTGTTTTTT. As protein: CASSPIEGREKLFF.

In its sample, this clonotype was seen a few times. The V call is TRBV5-1, the J call TRBJ2-3, with TRBD2 as a possible D gene (5 bases). CDR3 length equals 15 residues. CDR1 and CDR2 from the germline V gene are SGHRS and YFSETQ. The V end lost 0 bases, the J end lost 1 base, and 9 bases lay between the germline ends. This CDR3 reads CASSLVGRGTDTQYF. DNA of the CDR3: TGCGCCAGCAGCTTGGTTGGGAGAGGCACAGATACGCAGTATTTT.

Ten or more counts support this clonotype. The V and J genes are TRBV12-3 or TRBV12-4 and TRBJ2-7, with D tentatively TRBD2 (5 bases). Between the trimmed V and J ends, which lost 3 bases and 7 bases, there was a span of 16 bases. The CDR3 loop spans 14 amino acids. The CDR3 protein is CASSLRERVGEQYF. The CDR3 bases are TGTGCCAGCAGTTTGAGGGAGAGGGTGGGAGAGCAGTACTTC.

The sample holds many counts of this clonotype. J is TRBJ2-7 and V is TRBV27, with TRBD1 matching 9 bases. Germline assignment: CDR1 MNHEY and CDR2 SMNVEV (reference sequence). The CDR3 length is 15 residues. V trimming: 2 bases; J trimming: 2 bases; junction bases outside the gene matches: 4. The CDR3 nucleotides are TGTGCCAGCAGTTTACAAGGGACAGGGACCTACGAGCAGTACTTC. Translating gives CASSLQGTGTYEQYF.

This chain joins TRBV6-5 and TRBJ1-4; 7 bases are a match to TRBD1. The CDR3 totals 17 residues. Per germline, CDR1 MNHEY and CDR2 SVGAGI. The V and J ends lost 4 bases and 0 bases, in that order; junction bases with no gene match: 8. The CDR3 region has the DNA TGTGCCAGCAGTTCCTCGGACAGGACCTCAACTAATGAAAAACTGTTTTTT. Residues: CASSSSDRTSTNEKLFF.

This clonotype came up many times. The chain is built from TRBV12-3 or TRBV12-4 and TRBJ1-1; no clear D gene. The CDR3 consists of 14 residues. V was pared by 3 bases and J by 1 base, with 9 bases between. The CDR3 protein is CASSFGVGNTEAFF. In DNA, the CDR3 is TGTGCCAGCAGTTTCGGGGTAGGGAACACTGAAGCTTTCTTT.

The table lists this clonotype with a few counts. The CDR3 loop reads CSALLNERVPYEQYF. The CDR3 DNA reads as TGCAGTGCCCTCCTCAACGAGCGGGTACCCTACGAGCAGTACTTC. The chain employs TRBV20-1 and TRBJ2-7; D may be TRBD2 (6 bases). The CDR3 has 15 amino acids. V was shortened by 6 bases and J by 2 bases, with 20 bases between the two germline ends. CDR1 is DFQATT, CDR2 SNEGSKA, per germline (reference sequence).

This clonotype was observed at least ten times. The chain couples TRBV12-3 or TRBV12-4 to TRBJ2-7; D is ambiguous. The CDR3 is 13 residues long. Deletions cut 5 bases from V and 2 bases from J, with 10 bases between. CDR3 region: CASSRPWTYEQYF. CDR3 nucleotides: TGTGCCAGCAGTCGACCGTGGACCTACGAGCAGTACTTC.

V is TRBV19 and J is TRBJ2-2, with 9 positions matching TRBD2. CDR1 and CDR2 (germline): LNHDA, SQIVND (reference sequence). This CDR3 region has 15 residues. Trimming took 10 bases from V and 7 from J; bases not matched to a gene: 13. In DNA, the CDR3 is TGTGCCACTAAACAAGCGGGAGGTTCGTACGGGGAGCTGTTTTTT. Its protein is CATKQAGGSYGELFF.

This clonotype was counted only a few times. The V call is TRBV27, the J call TRBJ2-6, with D maybe TRBD2 (6 bases). The CDR3 sequence is 16 residues long. The germline gives CDR1 MNHEY, CDR2 SMNVEV (reference sequence). V was cut by 5 bases and J by 0 bases, with 11 bases left in between. CDR3 in amino acids: CASSPPSASGANVLTF. CDR3 nucleotide sequence: TGTGCCAGCAGTCCCCCTAGCGCCTCTGGGGCCAACGTCCTGACTTTC.

The CDR3 DNA reads as TGTGCCAGCAGCTCCTCCCAACGGACAGGGAACTACGAGCAGTACTTC. This encodes CASSSSQRTGNYEQYF. The chain carries TRBV7-9 and TRBJ2-7, with 8 bases matching TRBD1. This CDR3 is 16 amino acids long. The germline V gene has CDR1 SEHNR and CDR2 FQNEAQ (reference sequence). The ends lost 4 bases at V and 3 bases at J; junction bases unmatched: 11.

In its sample, this clonotype was seen many times. This chain uses TRBV6-2 or TRBV6-3 with TRBJ2-5; D is undetermined. V lost 2 bases and J 1 base, leaving 5 bases between the germline ends. Germline values: CDR1 MNHEY, CDR2 SVGEGT. The CDR3 is made up of 13 amino acids. CDR3 sequence (DNA): TGTGCCAGCAGTTACCTCAGCCAAGAGACCCAGTACTTC. This encodes CASSYLSQETQYF.

This clonotype occurred many times. The chain combines TRBV7-8 with TRBJ2-2, with 9 bases lining up with TRBD2. V shed 5 bases, J shed 6 bases, and the junction held 13 bases outside the gene matches. Looked up from germline, CDR1 is SGHVS and CDR2 is FQNEAQ. This CDR3 has 17 residues. CDR3 sequence (DNA): TGTGCCAGCAGCAGACTAGCGCGGGAGGGCCCTCCCGGGGAGCTGTTTTTT. As protein: CASSRLAREGPPGELFF.

This clonotype has just a few counts. The chain couples TRBV7-2 to TRBJ2-5, with D perhaps matching TRBD2 (5 bases). V was pared by 4 bases and J by 5 bases, with 11 bases between. The CDR3 runs to 13 residues. The germline V gene encodes CDR1 SGHTA and CDR2 FQGNSA. CDR3 protein: CASSSLPGETQYF. CDR3 sequence (DNA): TGTGCCAGCAGCTCCCTCCCGGGGGAGACCCAGTACTTC.

This clonotype was recorded a few times. This sequence joins TRBV2 and TRBJ1-1; maybe TRBD1 (5 bases). CDR3 length: 12 residues. The germline V gene encodes CDR1 SNHLY and CDR2 FYNNEI. The V gene lost 8 bases and the J gene lost 5 bases, with 12 bases spanning the gap. CDR3 residues: CASRGFRTEAFF. Written as DNA, the CDR3 is TGTGCCAGCCGGGGGTTCCGGACTGAAGCTTTCTTT.

In its sample, this clonotype was seen a few times. The chain recombines TRBV7-9 with TRBJ2-3; the D is unclear. This CDR3 is built from 12 residues. Looked up from germline, CDR1 is SEHNR and CDR2 is FQNEAQ (reference sequence). The V end was cut by 7 bases, the J end by 4 bases, with 9 bases between. This CDR3 is CASTPGSDTQYF. Here the CDR3 DNA reads TGTGCCAGCACCCCTGGATCAGATACGCAGTATTTT.

The rearrangement joins TRBV4-3 to TRBJ2-2; D gene ambiguous. Germline V gives CDR1 LGHNA, CDR2 YSLEER. The CDR3 has 14 residues. The germline V and J ends were trimmed by 4 bases and 3 bases, with 9 bases remaining between them. The chain's CDR3 is CASSRQQDTGELFF. The CDR3 DNA reads as TGCGCCAGCAGCCGCCAACAAGACACCGGGGAGCTGTTTTTT.

The rearrangement uses TRBV4-3 and TRBJ1-1; maybe TRBD1 (6 bases). Trimming took 5 bases from V and 1 from J, leaving 11 bases between them. Germline V CDR1 and CDR2: LGHNA, YSLEER. This CDR3 comprises 14 residues. The CDR3 spells CASSKRTENTEAFF. CDR3 nucleotide sequence: TGCGCCAGCAGCAAGCGGACAGAGAACACTGAAGCTTTCTTT.